The 10 T cell receptor beta chains presented below share a single source sample, sequenced in a study of human T cells and chemical hapten exposure. From the RACE reads, TCRdb called clonotypes with MiXCR, one entry per CDR3 protein. This sample has about 71,000 distinct CDR3 sequences, with roughly 10% found just once. Time point: patch test 3, about 24 weeks after DPC sensitization. Treatment of the sample: therapeutic diphenylcyclopropenone sensitization with weekly scalp DPC. The material was whole blood, obtained in connection with sensitization to the hapten diphenylcyclopropenone (DPC). The receptors shown here come from a woman aged 45-65 years with alopecia areata. Some clones in this sample may be carry-over from other donors' samples.

The rearrangement links TRBV3-1 to TRBJ1-1, with D tentatively TRBD1 (6 bases). The CDR3 is made up of 14 amino acids. Germline CDR1 reads LGHDT; CDR2 reads YNNKEL (reference sequence). The V end was cut by 5 bases, the J end by 0 bases, with 10 bases between. The CDR3 DNA sequence: TGTGCCAGCAGCTCGGGACATATGAACACTGAAGCTTTCTTT. It yields the protein CASSSGHMNTEAFF.

As to this clonotype: A much bigger clone sits one base away, suggesting this may be a read error. The V call is TRBV7-2, the J call TRBJ2-3; no clear D gene. This CDR3 comprises 14 residues. Germline V gene sequence: CDR1 SGHTA, CDR2 FQGNSA. V lost 5 bases and J 6 bases, leaving 15 bases between the germline ends. The DNA of the CDR3 is TGTGCCAGCAGCCTCAGTCGGTGGGCCGATACGCAGTATTTT. Its protein is CASSLSRWADTQYF.

This clonotype was counted at least ten times. The V and J genes are TRBV11-3 and TRBJ1-1; no definite D call. Trimming took off 1 base at V and 0 bases at J, with 9 bases between the two ends. The CDR3 loop spans 15 amino acids. The V gene's germline CDR1 is SGHNT and CDR2 YENEEA. The CDR3 region is CASSLVAGMNTEAFF. The CDR3 DNA reads as TGTGCCAGCAGCTTAGTTGCTGGGATGAACACTGAAGCTTTCTTT.

The chain joins TRBV6-5 to TRBJ1-2; TRBD1 is a possible D gene (6 bases). This CDR3 comprises 15 residues. Germline CDR1 MNHEY, CDR2 SVGAGI. V dropped 8 bases and J dropped 8 bases, with 24 bases sitting between them. CDR3 region: CASRDGDGGQHGYTF. The CDR3 DNA follows: TGTGCCAGCCGAGACGGGGACGGGGGGCAACACGGCTACACCTTC.

V gene TRBV28 combines with J gene TRBJ2-7, with a weak D call TRBD2 (5 bases). Trimming removed 7 bases from V and 2 bases from J, with 15 bases in between. The CDR3 runs 14 residues. Germline CDR1 reads MDHEN; CDR2 reads SYDVKM. The CDR3 DNA reads as TGTGCCAGCAACCCTTTTAGCGCGACCTACGAGCAGTACTTC. Amino acid sequence: CASNPFSATYEQYF.

V and J are TRBV29-1 and TRBJ2-2; D is unresolved. V was pared by 2 bases and J by 6 bases, with 7 bases between. Germline V CDR1 and CDR2: SQVTM, ANQGSEA. The CDR3 extends over 12 amino acids. CDR3 amino acids: CSVEIRAGELFF. The CDR3 DNA sequence: TGCAGCGTTGAAATCCGAGCCGGGGAGCTGTTTTTT.

The V gene is TRBV18, the J gene TRBJ2-1; possibly TRBD1 for D (6 bases). Deletions cut 3 bases from V and 5 bases from J, with 14 bases between. This CDR3 is built from 15 residues. Germline V gives CDR1 KGHSH, CDR2 LQKENI. The CDR3 DNA reads as TGTGCCAGCTCACCGGGACATATAATTAACAATGAGCAGTTCTTC. This codes for CASSPGHIINNEQFF.

V is TRBV28 and J is TRBJ2-1; 8 nucleotides align to TRBD2. Unmatched junction bases numbered 14, after V lost 4 bases and J lost 6 bases. The germline gives CDR1 MDHEN, CDR2 SYDVKM. This CDR3 has 17 residues. The CDR3 nucleotides are TGTGCCAGCAGTTCCCCCTTGGAGCGGGGGAGCTTCAATGAGCAGTTCTTC. Its translation: CASSSPLERGSFNEQFF.

A few counts support this clonotype. The chain uses TRBV20-1 and TRBJ1-2; D is uncertain. The CDR3 covers 12 residues. Deletions cut 6 bases from V and 4 bases from J, with 12 bases between. The germline V gene has CDR1 DFQATT and CDR2 SNEGSKA (reference sequence). The CDR3 sequence is CSALVQTYGYTF. The CDR3 DNA reads as TGCAGTGCCTTGGTACAGACCTATGGCTACACCTTC.

This clonotype was recorded at least ten times. The chain has TRBV6-5 and TRBJ1-6; no clear D. The CDR3 spans 14 residues. Per the germline V gene, CDR1 is MNHEY and CDR2 is SVGAGI. V shed 6 bases and J shed 4 bases, with 10 bases lying between them. The CDR3 sequence is CASSYSLYNSPLHF. For the CDR3, the DNA is TGTGCCAGCAGCTATAGCCTTTATAATTCACCCCTCCACTTT.